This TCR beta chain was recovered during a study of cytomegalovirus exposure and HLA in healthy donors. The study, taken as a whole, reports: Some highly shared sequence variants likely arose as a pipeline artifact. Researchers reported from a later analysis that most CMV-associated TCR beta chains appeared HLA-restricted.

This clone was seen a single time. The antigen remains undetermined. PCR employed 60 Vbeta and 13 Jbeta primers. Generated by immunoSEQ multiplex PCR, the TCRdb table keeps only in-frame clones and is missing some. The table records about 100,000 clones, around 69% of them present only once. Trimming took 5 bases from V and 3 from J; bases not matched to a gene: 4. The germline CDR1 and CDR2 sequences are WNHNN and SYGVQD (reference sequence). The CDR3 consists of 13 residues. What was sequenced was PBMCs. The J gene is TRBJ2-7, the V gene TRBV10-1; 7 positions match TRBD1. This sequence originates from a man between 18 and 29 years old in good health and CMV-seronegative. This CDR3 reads CASSRTGDYEQYF. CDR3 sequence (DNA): TGCGCCAGCAGTCGAACAGGGGACTACGAGCAGTACTTC.